The 25 T cell receptor beta chains below all came from one sample that was sequenced in a study of Tregs in tolerant kidney transplant recipients. Recipients received nonmyeloablative bone marrow transplants from related graft donors, with transient mixed chimerism. The data were produced by immunoSEQ multiplex PCR, yet TCRdb's version contains in-frame clones alone and is incomplete. The data hold tens of thousands of clones, with about nine tenths observed a single time. The sequences come from CD8+ T cells from blood (PBMCs), collected 24 months after the transplant. All receptors derive from a human patient who received a combined kidney and bone marrow transplant. Some of the T cells might come from the graft donor.

The chain links TRBV9 to TRBJ2-1; D may be TRBD2 (5 bases). In germline, CDR1 is SGDLS, CDR2 YYNGEE. Trimming removed 0 bases from V and 9 bases from J, with 7 bases in between. The CDR3 has 12 residues. The CDR3 DNA follows: TGTGCCAGCAGCGTAGTAGGAGGTGAGCAGTTCTTC. This gives the protein CASSVVGGEQFF. Combining the CDR3 with reference TRBV9 and TRBJ2-1 gives the whole variable domain DSGVTQTPKHLITATGQRVTLRCSPRSGDLSVYWYQQSLDQGLQFLIQYYNGEERAKGNILERFSAQQFPDLHSELNLSSLELGDSALYFCASSVVGGEQFFGPGTRLTVL.

This clone was detected only once. The chain is built from TRBV6-8 and TRBJ2-1, with D possibly TRBD2 on 6 matching bases. V lost 7 bases and J 4 bases, leaving 23 bases between the germline ends. This CDR3 has 17 amino acids. Germline lookup yields CDR1 MNHGY and CDR2 SAAAGT. This CDR3 reads CASTYYTGTGAYNEQFF. The CDR3 DNA is TGTGCCAGCACTTATTATACCGGGACGGGAGCTTACAATGAGCAGTTCTTC.

In its sample, this clone was seen once. The rearrangement uses TRBV11-3 and TRBJ2-1; D perhaps matches TRBD2 (6 bases). The CDR3 consists of 12 residues. The germline gives CDR1 SGHNT, CDR2 YENEEA. Trimming cost V 5 bases and J 8 bases, with 10 bases left between them. The CDR3 is CASSPGSHEQFF. Here the CDR3 DNA reads TGTGCCAGCAGCCCCGGGAGTCATGAGCAGTTCTTC.

In its sample, this clone was seen a few times. The V and J genes are TRBV27 and TRBJ2-1; 13 bases align to TRBD2. Trimming cost V 3 bases and J 7 bases; bases outside gene matches: 12. From germline, CDR1 is MNHEY and CDR2 SMNVEV (reference sequence). The CDR3 is made up of 18 amino acids. The DNA of the CDR3 is TGTGCCAGCAGTTTCTACCTAGGACTAGCGGGGGATCGGAATGAGCAGTTCTTC. It specifies CASSFYLGLAGDRNEQFF.

Written as DNA, the CDR3 is TGCGCCAGCAGCCAAGATTGGAGCGGGAGGGTTTCAGCCAAAAACATTCAGTACTTC. Its protein product is CASSQDWSGRVSAKNIQYF. The chain has TRBV4-3 and TRBJ2-4; TRBD2 aligns across 10 bases. V shed 0 bases, J shed 0 bases, and the junction held 8 bases outside the gene matches. CDR3 length: 19 residues. Germline CDR1 reads LGHNA; CDR2 reads YSLEER.

The chain is built from TRBV6-1 and TRBJ2-1; TRBD2 matches 14 bases. This CDR3 comprises 15 residues. The J segment lost 8 bases and the V segment lost 3 bases, leaving 3 bases of the junction unmatched. Germline loops: CDR1 MNHNS, CDR2 SASEGT. This chain's CDR3 is CASSEGLAGAYEQFF. The CDR3 DNA reads TGTGCCAGCAGTGAGGGACTAGCGGGAGCGTATGAGCAGTTCTTC.

The chain joins TRBV27 to TRBJ2-5; the match to TRBD2 covers 8 bases. CDR1 and CDR2 from the germline V gene are MNHEY and SMNVEV (reference sequence). The J segment lost 3 bases and the V segment lost 6 bases, leaving 3 bases of the junction unmatched. The CDR3 runs to 13 residues. Here the CDR3 DNA reads TGTGCCAGCAGGGGACTAGATGAAGAGACCCAGTACTTC. This sequence encodes CASRGLDEETQYF.

This clone appeared once. The chain is built from TRBV9 and TRBJ2-2, with D possibly matching TRBD2 (6 bases). This CDR3 spans 20 amino acids. The germline V and J ends were trimmed by 3 bases and 5 bases, with 29 bases remaining between them. Germline V gene data show CDR1 as SGDLS and CDR2 as YYNGEE. CDR3: CASSARHVPLATSGTGELFF. The CDR3 bases are TGTGCCAGCAGCGCGCGGCACGTACCACTAGCCACCTCGGGGACCGGGGAGCTGTTTTTT.

This sequence joins TRBV7-8 and TRBJ1-2; D uncertain. Germline CDR1 SGHVS, CDR2 FQNEAQ. V gave up 3 bases and J gave up 5 bases, with 16 bases separating them. The CDR3 is 15 amino acids. The CDR3 spells CASSLGGVDPYGYTF. CDR3 nucleotides: TGTGCCAGCAGCTTGGGCGGGGTGGACCCTTATGGCTACACCTTC. Drawing the rest from reference TRBV7-8 and TRBJ1-2, the complete variable domain is GAGVSQSPRYKVAKRGQDVALRCDPISGHVSLFWYQQALGQGPEFLTYFQNEAQLDKSGLPSDRFFAERPEGSVSTLKIQRTQQEDSAVYLCASSLGGVDPYGYTFGSGTRLTVV.

The V gene is TRBV9, the J gene TRBJ2-6; 9 nucleotides align to TRBD1. The CDR3 is 21 residues long. The germline CDR1 and CDR2 sequences are SGDLS and YYNGEE. V lost 1 base, J lost 0 bases, and 14 bases stayed unmatched. Here the CDR3 DNA reads TGTGCCAGCAGCGTACCATCTCGACGCCGGGACAGGGCCTCTGGGGCCAACGTCCTGACTTTC. Amino acids: CASSVPSRRRDRASGANVLTF.

The V and J genes are TRBV5-4 and TRBJ2-2; maybe TRBD2 (5 bases). The CDR3 consists of 13 residues. Trimming cost V 0 bases and J 5 bases, with 5 bases left between them. Germline CDR1 and CDR2: SGHNT and YYREEE (reference sequence). The CDR3 DNA sequence: TGTGCCAGCAGCTTGGGGACTACCGGGGAGCTGTTTTTT. Its protein product is CASSLGTTGELFF.

The chain uses TRBV5-1 and TRBJ2-2, with a tentative D call TRBD2 (6 bases). With 3 bases removed from V and 2 bases from J, the gap between germline ends came to 14 bases. The CDR3 covers 16 residues. Germline-derived CDR1 and CDR2 are SGHRS and YFSETQ. CDR3 sequence reads: CASSWRVYVNTGELFF. The DNA of the CDR3 is TGCGCCAGCAGCTGGAGGGTGTACGTAAACACCGGGGAGCTGTTTTTT.

V and J are TRBV7-9 and TRBJ1-2; 9 bases match TRBD1. J lost 7 bases, V lost 4 bases, and 7 bases had no gene match. The CDR3 extends over 14 amino acids. CDR1 and CDR2 from the germline V gene are SEHNR and FQNEAQ (reference sequence). Written as DNA, the CDR3 is TGTGCCAGCAGCTCTAACAGGGGGCGAGTTGGCTACACCTTC. Its protein product is CASSSNRGRVGYTF.

CDR3 loop: CARSLDRGTDTQYF. The CDR3 DNA reads TGTGCCAGAAGCTTGGACAGAGGCACAGATACGCAGTATTTT. The chain couples TRBV5-3 to TRBJ2-3; no clear D gene. TRBV5-3 is noted as an ORF with a role that remains uncertain. V was clipped by 0 bases and J by 1 base, with 6 bases between them. CDR3 size: 14 residues.

The J gene is TRBJ2-1, the V gene TRBV4-3, with 14 positions matching TRBD2. This CDR3 spans 16 amino acids. The J segment lost 9 bases and the V segment lost 3 bases, leaving 7 bases of the junction unmatched. Germline values: CDR1 LGHNA, CDR2 YSLEER. The CDR3 DNA follows: TGCGCCAGCAGCCATCCGCCGGGACTAGCGGGGGCTGAGCAGTTCTTC. Translated, it gives CASSHPPGLAGAEQFF.

The rearrangement joins TRBV4-2 to TRBJ2-3; 7 bases fit TRBD2. This CDR3 region has 15 residues. V was pared by 6 bases and J by 0 bases, with 6 bases of the junction left unmatched. Per the germline V gene, CDR1 is LGHNA and CDR2 is YNFKEQ. Written as DNA, the CDR3 is TGTGCCAGCAGTACTAGCGACCCTAGCACAGATACGCAGTATTTT. Amino acid sequence: CASSTSDPSTDTQYF.

This sequence joins TRBV4-1 and TRBJ1-1; 7 nucleotides match TRBD1. This CDR3 spans 16 amino acids. Germline V CDR1 and CDR2: MGHRA, YSYEKL. Germline trimming cut 5 bases from V and 5 bases from J; bases unmatched to any gene: 14. The DNA for the CDR3 is TGCGCCAGCAGCACAGACCCCGGGACAGCTACTACTGAAGCTTTCTTT. It is translated as CASSTDPGTATTEAFF.

CDR3 amino acids: CASSVAGGFSYEQYF. The CDR3 DNA is TGTGCCAGCAGCGTAGCGGGGGGGTTCTCTTACGAGCAGTACTTC. V gene TRBV9 combines with J gene TRBJ2-7; 8 nucleotides match TRBD2. CDR3 length equals 15 residues. CDR1 and CDR2 from the germline V gene are SGDLS and YYNGEE. The junction had 6 bases not matched to a gene; V was cut back by 0 bases and J by 4 bases.

V usage is TRBV5-5 and J usage is TRBJ2-7; no reliable D call. Germline V CDR1 and CDR2: SGHKS, YYEKEE (reference sequence). Trimming cost V 2 bases and J 3 bases, with 12 bases left between them. The CDR3 consists of 14 residues. The CDR3 region is CASSFTGRSYEQYF. CDR3 sequence (DNA): TGTGCCAGCAGCTTTACGGGTAGGAGCTACGAGCAGTACTTC.

A few counts support this clone. The chain joins TRBV19 to TRBJ1-5; tentatively, D is TRBD1 (6 bases). Trimming took 10 bases from V and 2 from J, leaving 9 bases between them. Germline CDR1 LNHDA, CDR2 SQIVND (reference sequence). There are 12 residues in the CDR3. This CDR3 reads CATRQGNQPQHF. The CDR3 DNA reads TGTGCCACCAGACAGGGCAATCAGCCCCAGCATTTT.

Concerning this clone itself: Because it lacks the conserved phenylalanine or tryptophan at the end, this CDR3 is likely a read error. V and J are TRBV27 and TRBJ2-7, with 12 bases fitting TRBD2. The CDR3 sequence is 13 residues long. J was trimmed by 10 bases and V by 10 bases; bases with no gene match: 11. CDR1 and CDR2 from the germline V gene are MNHEY and SMNVEV (reference sequence). CDR3 sequence reads: CATRGLAGRNQYL. DNA for the CDR3: TGTGCCACGCGCGGACTAGCGGGAAGGAATCAGTACCTC.

The rearrangement uses TRBV5-4 and TRBJ2-7; the match to TRBD2 covers 8 bases. V shed 0 bases and J 0 bases; nucleotides not matched to a gene: 8. CDR3 size: 17 residues. CDR1 SGHNT and CDR2 YYREEE come from the germline V gene (reference sequence). CDR3 DNA: TGTGCCAGCAGCTTGGGAATAGCGGGAACTTCCTCCTACGAGCAGTACTTC. Its protein product is CASSLGIAGTSSYEQYF.

This chain links TRBV11-3 with TRBJ2-7, with 9 nucleotides matching TRBD2. The J segment lost 4 bases and the V segment lost 2 bases, leaving 9 bases of the junction unmatched. CDR1 is SGHNT, CDR2 YENEEA, per germline. The length of the CDR3 is 16 residues. The CDR3 loop reads CASSLSAGGPIYEQYF. DNA for the CDR3: TGTGCCAGCAGCTTATCGGCGGGAGGGCCAATTTACGAGCAGTACTTC.

The chain recombines TRBV6-1 with TRBJ1-5; TRBD1 matches 10 bases. The CDR3 loop spans 16 amino acids. V gave up 4 bases and J gave up 3 bases; unmatched junction bases: 6. CDR1 and CDR2 (germline): MNHNS, SASEGT. The CDR3 sequence is CASSGGTGANNQPQHF. For the CDR3, the DNA is TGTGCCAGCAGTGGGGGGACAGGGGCAAACAATCAGCCCCAGCATTTT.

The CDR3, as DNA: TGTGCCAGCTCCCCAAGACAGGAACTTTATAATTCACCCCTCCACTTT. Amino acids: CASSPRQELYNSPLHF. This chain connects TRBV11-2 to TRBJ1-6; possible D gene TRBD1, 6 bases. The CDR3 consists of 16 residues. Per the germline V gene, CDR1 is SGHAT and CDR2 is FQNNGV. Trimming shortened V by 8 bases and J by 4 bases, and 18 bases separated the two germline ends.